Sequencing of this T cell receptor (beta chain) was carried out in a study of prognosis after radiotherapy for stage I lung cancer. At the level of the study: The study enrolled some 12 men and 5 or 6 women as patients, aged 53 to 84 with a median of nearly 75 years.

This clonotype was picked up many times. Germline CDR1 reads KGHSY; CDR2 reads FQNENV. The CDR3 has 13 amino acids. The V end lost 4 bases, the J end lost 6 bases, and 10 bases lay between the germline ends. By two-round multiplex PCR, the TCR beta CDR3 was amplified from genomic DNA. Primers were specific to each TRBV and TRBJ gene in first-round PCR. Amplification in the second PCR round was performed with universal primers. MiXCR, run by TCRdb on the multiplex PCR reads, gives a single entry per CDR3 protein. The sample has around 14,000 distinct CDR3 sequences, less than 35% seen once; the top ten hold roughly an eighth.

Sequenced here: PBMCs, sampled before or after stereotactic body radiation therapy (not recorded which). This clonotype was sampled from a donor older than 45 with non-small cell lung cancer. V gene TRBV16 combines with J gene TRBJ2-1; D remains ambiguous. The CDR3 is CASSRTDLNEQFF. CDR3 nucleotides: TGTGCCAGCAGCCGAACAGATCTCAATGAGCAGTTCTTC.